Shown below are 21 T cell receptor beta chains from a single sample sequenced in a study of cytomegalovirus exposure and HLA in healthy donors. The PCR employed 60 Vbeta primers together with 13 Jbeta primers. Profiled with immunoSEQ multiplex PCR; TCRdb holds only in-frame clones, not every one. Altogether almost 90,000 clones are present, 85% being singletons, with the ten largest covering 6.5% to 8.5%. Sequencing was performed on PBMCs. Receptor source: a man aged 40-50 years in good health and CMV-seropositive.

The chain joins TRBV28 to TRBJ1-5; 8 bases are a match to TRBD1. This CDR3 is built from 15 residues. The J segment lost 3 bases and the V segment lost 6 bases, leaving 7 bases of the junction unmatched. Per the germline V gene, CDR1 is MDHEN and CDR2 is SYDVKM. The CDR3 is CASRGGQANNQPQHF. For the CDR3, the DNA is TGTGCCAGCAGGGGGGGACAGGCTAACAATCAGCCCCAGCATTTT. Combining the CDR3 with reference TRBV28 and TRBJ1-5 gives the whole variable domain DVKVTQSSRYLVKRTGEKVFLECVQDMDHENMFWYRQDPGLGLRLIYFSYDVKMKEKGDIPEGYSVSREKKERFSLILESASTNQTSMYLCASRGGQANNQPQHFGDGTRLSIL.

This chain links TRBV19 with TRBJ1-4; 7 nucleotides line up with TRBD1. The CDR3 covers 15 residues. The ends lost 7 bases at V and 0 bases at J; junction bases unmatched: 5. From germline, CDR1 is LNHDA and CDR2 SQIVND (reference sequence). The CDR3 nucleotides are TGTGCCAGTAAAGGACAGGCGACAACTAATGAAAAACTGTTTTTT. It codes for CASKGQATTNEKLFF.

The V and J genes are TRBV19 and TRBJ2-7; TRBD1 matches at 11 bases. The germline CDR1 and CDR2 sequences are LNHDA and SQIVND (reference sequence). The CDR3 covers 15 residues. J gave up 4 bases and V 4 bases, and 6 bases lay outside the gene matches. CDR3 sequence: CASSRSGQGAYEQYF. CDR3 nucleotide sequence: TGTGCCAGTAGTAGGTCAGGACAGGGGGCTTACGAGCAGTACTTC.

The V gene is TRBV15, the J gene TRBJ1-2; a possible D gene is TRBD1 (6 bases). The length of the CDR3 is 16 residues. Per the germline V gene, CDR1 is LNHNV and CDR2 is YYDKDF (reference sequence). Trimming took off 3 bases at V and 4 bases at J, with 18 bases between the two ends. CDR3 in amino acids: CATSRAPGGQGYGYTF. DNA of the CDR3: TGTGCCACCAGCAGGGCTCCCGGGGGGCAAGGCTATGGCTACACCTTC.

This clone qualifies as medium-sized (0.01 to 0.1%). The chain combines TRBV27 with TRBJ1-5, with 8 bases fitting TRBD1. The CDR3 length is 16 residues. Germline values: CDR1 MNHEY, CDR2 SMNVEV (reference sequence). Trimming took 1 base from V and 4 from J; bases not matched to a gene: 6. The CDR3 DNA reads as TGTGCCAGCAGTTTATTCGCAGGGGGCCGTAATCAGCCCCAGCATTTT. Translation gives CASSLFAGGRNQPQHF.

The count of this clone is one. The CDR3, as DNA: TGTGCCAGCAGCCTCTGGACAGGATCCTACGAGCAGTACTTC. Translating gives CASSLWTGSYEQYF. The chain carries TRBV7-8 and TRBJ2-7; 7 bases line up with TRBD1. The trim removed 5 bases at V and 1 base at J, leaving 5 bases unmatched. Germline CDR1 reads SGHVS; CDR2 reads FQNEAQ. CDR3 length: 14 amino acids.

The rearrangement joins TRBV19 to TRBJ1-1, with 11 bases matching TRBD1. Per the germline V gene, CDR1 is LNHDA and CDR2 is SQIVND (reference sequence). The CDR3 spans 15 residues. After removal of 6 bases from V and 3 bases from J, the junction contained 6 bases not matched to a gene. CDR3 amino acids: CASSRTGGAYTEAFF. The CDR3 region has the DNA TGTGCCAGTAGCCGGACAGGGGGCGCGTACACTGAAGCTTTCTTT.

This chain uses TRBV19 with TRBJ2-7; 7 bases are a match to TRBD1. The V gene's germline CDR1 is LNHDA and CDR2 SQIVND (reference sequence). V trimming: 9 bases; J trimming: 0 bases; junction bases outside the gene matches: 8. The CDR3 extends over 14 amino acids. The CDR3 sequence is CASKLGTDSYEQYF. CDR3 sequence (DNA): TGTGCCAGCAAACTTGGGACAGACTCCTACGAGCAGTACTTC.

The chain uses TRBV7-2 and TRBJ2-5, with 8 positions matching TRBD2. There are 17 residues in the CDR3. Germline V CDR1 and CDR2: SGHTA, FQGNSA. V dropped 1 base and J dropped 0; count of bases not matched to a gene: 7. Here the CDR3 reads CASSLGYGGDYQETQYF. The CDR3 DNA sequence: TGTGCCAGCAGCTTAGGGTACGGGGGGGACTACCAAGAGACCCAGTACTTC.

This clone was observed a handful of times. The chain carries TRBV2 and TRBJ1-5, with D uncertain. The CDR3 covers 14 residues. The V gene's germline CDR1 is SNHLY and CDR2 FYNNEI. With 6 bases removed from V and 3 bases from J, the gap between germline ends came to 12 bases. The CDR3 DNA sequence: TGTGCCAGCAGAGTAGACGGGTACAATCAGCCCCAGCATTTT. It encodes CASRVDGYNQPQHF.

The CDR3 is CASSFGSEGTQYF. The CDR3 region has the DNA TGTGCCAGCAGCTTCGGGTCCGAGGGTACGCAGTATTTT. V and J are TRBV5-4 and TRBJ2-3, with TRBD2 as a possible D gene (5 bases). The CDR3 is 13 residues long. CDR1 and CDR2 from the germline V gene are SGHNT and YYREEE (reference sequence). Trimming removed 2 bases at V and 8 bases at J, with 12 bases between.

This chain connects TRBV7-9 to TRBJ2-7; 9 bases line up with TRBD1. CDR1 SEHNR and CDR2 FQNEAQ come from the germline V gene (reference sequence). The CDR3 is 16 residues long. V was pared by 5 bases and J by 3 bases, with 11 bases of the junction left unmatched. The CDR3 is CASSRAAGQGSYEQYF. The DNA of the CDR3 is TGTGCCAGCAGCCGGGCCGCCGGACAGGGGAGCTACGAGCAGTACTTC.

This sequence joins TRBV5-1 and TRBJ2-5; D unclear. CDR3 length equals 14 residues. Trimming removed 4 bases at V and 0 bases at J, with 10 bases between. Per germline, CDR1 SGHRS and CDR2 YFSETQ. The CDR3 here is CASSQTPHQETQYF. In DNA, the CDR3 is TGCGCCAGCAGCCAGACACCGCACCAAGAGACCCAGTACTTC.

The CDR3 sequence is CASGLVLAGGPPNRYEQYF. CDR3 nucleotides: TGTGCTAGTGGTTTGGTACTAGCGGGAGGCCCTCCAAACAGGTACGAGCAGTACTTC. V gene TRBV12-5 combines with J gene TRBJ2-7; 12 nucleotides line up with TRBD2. The CDR3 consists of 19 residues. V lost 0 bases, J lost 4 bases, and 13 bases stayed unmatched. CDR1 LGHNT and CDR2 FRNRAP come from the germline V gene.

The rearrangement uses TRBV6-1 and TRBJ2-5; 8 bases line up with TRBD1. V was clipped by 5 bases and J by 4 bases; unmatched bases: 9. The CDR3 has 15 residues. Germline CDR1 reads MNHNS; CDR2 reads SASEGT. The CDR3 DNA is TGTGCCAGCAGTTCTCGGACAGGGCGGTTAGAGACCCAGTACTTC. It translates to CASSSRTGRLETQYF.

V and J are TRBV6-5 and TRBJ1-2; tentatively, D is TRBD1 (6 bases). The germline V gene has CDR1 MNHEY and CDR2 SVGAGI. This CDR3 region has 14 residues. Trimming removed 4 bases from V and 4 bases from J, with 13 bases in between. The CDR3 bases are TGTGCCAGCAGTTTCCCACAGGGTCGCTATGGCTACACCTTC. Translating it yields CASSFPQGRYGYTF.

V gene TRBV27 combines with J gene TRBJ2-5, with TRBD2 identical over 8 bases. This CDR3 spans 16 amino acids. Germline assignment: CDR1 MNHEY and CDR2 SMNVEV (reference sequence). Trimming took 8 bases from V and 3 from J; bases not matched to a gene: 14. CDR3 in amino acids: CASSSGRGGRKETQYF. CDR3 DNA sequence: TGTGCCAGCTCATCGGGGAGGGGCGGGAGGAAAGAGACCCAGTACTTC.

The chain carries TRBV28 and TRBJ1-4; 7 positions match TRBD1. With 1 base clipped from V and 10 bases from J, the junction kept 18 bases outside the gene matches. This CDR3 contains 18 residues. Germline V gene lookup returns CDR1 MDHEN and CDR2 SYDVKM. The CDR3 nucleotides are TGTGCCAGCAGTTTATTACCAACAGGCGCAGGGGGGACGGGAAAACTGTTTTTT. This codes for CASSLLPTGAGGTGKLFF. Full variable domain (missing parts from reference TRBV28 and TRBJ1-4): DVKVTQSSRYLVKRTGEKVFLECVQDMDHENMFWYRQDPGLGLRLIYFSYDVKMKEKGDIPEGYSVSREKKERFSLILESASTNQTSMYLCASSLLPTGAGGTGKLFFGSGTQLSVL.

This clone was seen just once. The chain joins TRBV7-3 to TRBJ2-6; tentatively, D is TRBD2 (6 bases). V was trimmed by 5 bases and J by 0 bases, leaving 20 bases between them. Germline loops: CDR1 SGHTA, CDR2 FQGTGA. The CDR3 consists of 19 residues. CDR3 coding DNA: TGTGCCAGCAGCGCCGGGCGGAGGGACCCGAGCTCTGGGGCCAACGTCCTGACTTTC. Its protein product is CASSAGRRDPSSGANVLTF.

CDR3 coding DNA: TGTGCCAGCAGAGGACAGGGTGGTGGCTACACCTTC. It translates to CASRGQGGGYTF. J is TRBJ1-2 and V is TRBV11-3; 8 nucleotides agree with TRBD1. The junction had 4 bases not matched to a gene; V was cut back by 6 bases and J by 7 bases. Germline V gene sequence: CDR1 SGHNT, CDR2 YENEEA. There are 12 residues in the CDR3.

The V and J genes are TRBV6-1 and TRBJ1-4, with 9 bases lining up with TRBD1. Per the germline V gene, CDR1 is MNHNS and CDR2 is SASEGT. The CDR3 extends over 15 amino acids. With V trimmed by 8 bases and J by 7 bases, 11 bases remained unmatched. The CDR3, as DNA: TGTGCCAGCCGAAGGGACAGGGAGAGCTTTGAAAAACTGTTTTTT. It translates to CASRRDRESFEKLFF.